The entry that follows covers one T cell receptor (beta chain) sequence. Its antigen remains unknown. This sample was taken from a study of T cell responses to AZD1222 COVID-19 vaccine. Study conclusions and caveats: The study found vaccine-associated CD4 TCRs spanning spike, dominant at 160-218 and 743-854. Baseline seropositivity characterized only six or seven AZD1222 recipients. The repertoires were collected only after the peak T cell response. Females made up more of the donors, who were largely white British, and clonal diversity may have come out too low.

Germline CDR1 MNHNY, CDR2 SVGAGI (reference sequence). Trimming at V came to 6 bases and at J to 1 base, leaving 8 bases not matched to a gene. The CDR3 consists of 16 residues. The protocol was immunoSEQ multiplex PCR, while the TCRdb copy is restricted to in-frame clones and leaves out a portion. The sample contains around 91,000 clones, about nine tenths of which appear only once. V and J are TRBV6-6 and TRBJ2-1; 8 nucleotides align to TRBD2. This material consisted of peripheral blood, taken 28 days after the second AZD1222 dose. The source is an adult who received the AZD1222 COVID-19 vaccine. The DNA of the CDR3 is TGTGCCAGCAGGACCCCAAGCGGGAGTTCCTACAATGAGCAGTTCTTC. It encodes CASRTPSGSSYNEQFF.